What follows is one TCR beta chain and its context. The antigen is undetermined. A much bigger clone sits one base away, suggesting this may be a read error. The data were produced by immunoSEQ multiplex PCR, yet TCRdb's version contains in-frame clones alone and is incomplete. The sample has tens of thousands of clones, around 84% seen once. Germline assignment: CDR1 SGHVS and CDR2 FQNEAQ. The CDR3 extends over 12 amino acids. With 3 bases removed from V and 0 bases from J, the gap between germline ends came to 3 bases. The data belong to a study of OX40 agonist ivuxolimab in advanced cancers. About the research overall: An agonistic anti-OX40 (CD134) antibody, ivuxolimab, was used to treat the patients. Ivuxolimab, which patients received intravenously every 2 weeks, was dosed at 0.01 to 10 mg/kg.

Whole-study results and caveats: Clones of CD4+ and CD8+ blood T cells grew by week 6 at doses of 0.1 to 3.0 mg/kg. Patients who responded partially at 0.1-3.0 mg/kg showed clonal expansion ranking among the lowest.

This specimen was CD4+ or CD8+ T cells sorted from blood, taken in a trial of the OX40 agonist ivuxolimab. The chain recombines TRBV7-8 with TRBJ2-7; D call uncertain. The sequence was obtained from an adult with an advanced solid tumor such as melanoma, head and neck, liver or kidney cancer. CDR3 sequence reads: CASSFSSYEQYF. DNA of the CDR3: TGTGCCAGCAGCTTCAGCTCCTACGAGCAGTACTTC.